These 21 T cell receptor beta chains were sequenced from one sample in a study of T cells in Graves' hyperthyroidism and ophthalmopathy. Amplification targeted TCR beta CDR3 regions from RNA transcripts. A set of HTBI primers served as the primers for a first-round RT-PCR of the TCR CDR3. TCRdb re-called the multiplex PCR reads through MiXCR, storing one row per CDR3 protein. The sample contains hundreds of thousands of distinct CDR3 sequences, around 21% of which appear only once. Input material: blood. These receptors were taken from a man aged 25-45 years with Graves' ophthalmopathy.

This clonotype was counted many times. This chain links TRBV29-1 with TRBJ2-3; tentatively, D is TRBD1 or TRBD2 (6 bases each). CDR1 and CDR2 (germline): SQVTM, ANQGSEA. Trimming took off 3 bases at V and 1 base at J, with 11 bases between the two ends. This CDR3 region has 14 residues. CDR3 in amino acids: CSVDGGGRTDTQYF. The CDR3 DNA reads as TGCAGCGTTGATGGTGGGGGGCGCACAGATACGCAGTATTTT.

This clonotype was seen repeatedly, ten times or more. The chain has TRBV11-2 and TRBJ2-3, with unresolved D. Germline loops: CDR1 SGHAT, CDR2 FQNNGV. The CDR3 totals 14 residues. Trimming shortened V by 5 bases and J by 10 bases, and 19 bases separated the two germline ends. In DNA form, the CDR3 reads TGTGCCAGCAGCCTTCTCAGCCATAATCCCTCGCAGTATTTT. Protein sequence: CASSLLSHNPSQYF.

This clonotype was picked up many times. The chain joins TRBV6-2 or TRBV6-3 to TRBJ2-7, with 7 bases matching TRBD1. Germline values: CDR1 MNHEY, CDR2 SVGEGT. CDR3 length: 17 residues. The V gene end was trimmed by 0 bases and the J gene end by 1 base; junction bases not matched to a gene: 9. CDR3 bases: TGTGCCAGCAGTTACTCGAGGCGGACAGGAGGATCCTACGAGCAGTACTTC. Translating gives CASSYSRRTGGSYEQYF.

V gene TRBV4-1 combines with J gene TRBJ2-3, with TRBD2 matching 9 bases. This CDR3 comprises 17 residues. From germline, CDR1 is MGHRA and CDR2 YSYEKL. The trim removed 2 bases at V and 4 bases at J, leaving 10 bases unmatched. The CDR3 nucleotides are TGCGCCAGCAGCCAACTCAACCGCGGGAGGGTGGCAGATACGCAGTATTTT. Translating it yields CASSQLNRGRVADTQYF.

The J gene is TRBJ1-1, the V gene TRBV7-6; no clear D gene. CDR3 length: 16 residues. Germline loops: CDR1 SGHVS, CDR2 FNYEAQ. V was cut by 2 bases and J by 1 base, with 14 bases left in between. The CDR3 coding sequence is TGTGCCAGCAGCTTAAAATCCCGCTCACAGAACACTGAAGCTTTCTTT. Amino acid sequence: CASSLKSRSQNTEAFF.

The chain carries TRBV13 and TRBJ2-1; 10 bases are a match to TRBD2. CDR1 and CDR2 (germline): PRHDT, FYEKMQ (reference sequence). The CDR3 contains 19 residues. V lost 5 bases and J lost 0; bases outside the gene matches: 13. CDR3: CASSPPLSGLASSYNEQFF. The CDR3 nucleotides are TGTGCCAGCAGCCCCCCCCTCTCGGGACTAGCGAGCTCCTACAATGAGCAGTTCTTC.

With respect to this clonotype: Possible read error: a much larger clone is one base away. V gene TRBV13 combines with J gene TRBJ2-7; 7 positions match TRBD1. V was pared by 6 bases and J by 3 bases, with 8 bases of the junction left unmatched. The CDR3 length is 14 residues. CDR1 PRHDT and CDR2 FYEKMQ come from the germline V gene (reference sequence). As DNA, the CDR3 is TGTGCCAGCAGTTTTCAGGGGGAGAGCTACGAGCAGTACTTC. Translating it yields CASSFQGESYEQYF.

This clonotype was picked up many times. This rearrangement joins TRBV30 to TRBJ2-1, with unresolved D. Per germline, CDR1 GTSNPN and CDR2 SVGIG (reference sequence). V shed 2 bases and J shed 3 bases, with 8 bases lying between them. The CDR3 extends over 13 amino acids. CDR3 amino acids: CAWSLESYNEQFF. CDR3 DNA: TGTGCCTGGAGTTTGGAGAGCTACAATGAGCAGTTCTTC.

This clonotype was observed at least ten times. The chain is built from TRBV11-2 and TRBJ2-2, with 8 positions matching TRBD2. This CDR3 region has 17 residues. After removal of 2 bases from V and 0 bases from J, the junction contained 5 bases not matched to a gene. Germline V gives CDR1 SGHAT, CDR2 FQNNGV. The CDR3 region has the DNA TGTGCCAGCAGCTTAAGGGCGGGAGGCGCGAACACCGGGGAGCTGTTTTTT. It yields the protein CASSLRAGGANTGELFF.

The chain employs TRBV5-6 and TRBJ2-1, with TRBD2 identical over 7 bases. The CDR3 contains 17 residues. V lost 1 base to trimming and J lost 1 base; unmatched junction nucleotides: 8. Germline V gene data show CDR1 as SGHDT and CDR2 as YYEEEE. The CDR3 nucleotides are TGTGCCAGCAGCTTGCTCCTAAGCGGGACGTCCTACAATGAGCAGTTCTTC. Translated, it gives CASSLLLSGTSYNEQFF.

This clonotype was found a few times. This chain links TRBV20-1 with TRBJ2-5; D not certain. This CDR3 region has 12 residues. The germline V and J ends were trimmed by 8 bases and 1 base, with 11 bases remaining between them. Looked up from germline, CDR1 is DFQATT and CDR2 is SNEGSKA (reference sequence). The CDR3 region is CSPKESQETQYF. CDR3 nucleotides: TGCAGTCCTAAAGAAAGCCAAGAGACCCAGTACTTC.

CDR3 nucleotide sequence: TGTGCCAGCAGCATGGGCCCCTACGAGCAGTACTTC. Translating gives CASSMGPYEQYF. The rearrangement uses TRBV11-2 and TRBJ2-7; D call uncertain. From germline, CDR1 is SGHAT and CDR2 FQNNGV. The CDR3 is made up of 12 amino acids. V lost 5 bases and J 2 bases, leaving 7 bases between the germline ends.

The gene calls are TRBV14 and TRBJ2-5, with a tentative D call TRBD1 (5 bases). Per germline, CDR1 SGHDN and CDR2 FVKESK. This CDR3 is 11 amino acids long. Trimming pared 1 base from V and 12 bases from J, leaving 9 bases between. This CDR3 reads CASSQGGPKYF. CDR3 bases: TGTGCCAGCAGCCAAGGGGGCCCTAAGTACTTC.

This clonotype was seen repeatedly, ten times or more. The gene calls are TRBV11-3 and TRBJ1-1, with 10 bases lining up with TRBD1. Germline CDR1 SGHNT, CDR2 YENEEA. The CDR3 is 16 amino acids. V lost 4 bases and J lost 0; bases outside the gene matches: 5. The CDR3 sequence: CASSSRDRGMNTEAFF. CDR3 nucleotides: TGTGCCAGCAGCTCAAGGGACAGGGGAATGAACACTGAAGCTTTCTTT.

This clonotype was seen more than once but under ten times. This chain joins TRBV29-1 and TRBJ2-2; TRBD2 agrees at 8 bases. Germline V gene sequence: CDR1 SQVTM, CDR2 ANQGSEA. V dropped 2 bases and J dropped 4; count of bases not matched to a gene: 12. The length of the CDR3 is 17 residues. The CDR3 loop reads CSVENLGRERSTGELFF. The CDR3 DNA reads TGCAGCGTTGAAAACCTCGGGAGGGAGCGTAGCACCGGGGAGCTGTTTTTT.

This clonotype was observed at least ten times. J is TRBJ2-1 and V is TRBV7-2; 7 bases are a match to TRBD2. This CDR3 region has 16 residues. The trim removed 2 bases at V and 3 bases at J, leaving 7 bases unmatched. Germline CDR1 SGHTA, CDR2 FQGNSA. The chain's CDR3 is CASSLPRDYYYNEQFF. CDR3 nucleotide sequence: TGTGCCAGCAGCTTACCGCGGGACTACTACTACAATGAGCAGTTCTTC.

This clonotype was counted at least ten times. This sequence joins TRBV2 and TRBJ2-7; D is unresolved. V lost 2 bases to trimming and J lost 2 bases, with 7 bases between them. The CDR3 is 13 amino acids. The V gene's germline CDR1 is SNHLY and CDR2 FYNNEI. The CDR3 is CASSEKFPYEQYF. CDR3 coding DNA: TGTGCCAGCAGTGAAAAGTTCCCCTACGAGCAGTACTTC.

This chain links TRBV7-2 with TRBJ1-5, with 8 bases that match TRBD1. CDR3 size: 14 residues. Unmatched junction bases numbered 3, after V lost 2 bases and J lost 6 bases. Per the germline V gene, CDR1 is SGHTA and CDR2 is FQGNSA. CDR3 DNA sequence: TGTGCCAGCAGCTTAACGGACAGGGCTCAGCCCCAGCATTTT. It yields the protein CASSLTDRAQPQHF.

The chain has TRBV6-1 and TRBJ2-7, with 8 bases aligning to TRBD2. Germline CDR1 is MNHNS and CDR2 is SASEGT. This CDR3 is built from 15 residues. V was pared by 7 bases and J by 4 bases, with 12 bases of the junction left unmatched. DNA of the CDR3: TGTGCCAGCACCACGGGGGGGGGTACCGCTTACGAGCAGTACTTC. The encoded protein is CASTTGGGTAYEQYF.

The gene calls are TRBV5-1 and TRBJ2-3; 12 positions match TRBD2. Germline V gives CDR1 SGHRS, CDR2 YFSETQ. The CDR3 is 15 amino acids. With V trimmed by 4 bases and J by 6 bases, 6 bases remained unmatched. The CDR3 is CASSILAGGQDTQYF. In DNA form, the CDR3 reads TGCGCCAGCAGCATACTAGCGGGGGGCCAGGATACGCAGTATTTT.

The rearrangement uses TRBV6-4 and TRBJ1-2, with 11 bases lining up with TRBD1. The junction had 12 bases not matched to a gene; V was cut back by 6 bases and J by 6 bases. CDR3 length: 16 amino acids. Germline V lookup: CDR1 MRHNA, CDR2 SNTAGT. In DNA, the CDR3 is TGTGCCAGCAGACTAATCCGGGACAGGGGGAACGATGGCTACACCTTC. The encoded protein is CASRLIRDRGNDGYTF.